The present entry profiles one T cell receptor (beta chain) with its context. These data originate in a study of cytomegalovirus exposure and HLA in healthy donors. The CDR3 is made up of 16 amino acids. Trimming stripped 0 bases from V and 6 bases from J, with 16 bases between. Germline V gene lookup returns CDR1 MNHEY and CDR2 SVGAGI. PCR employed 60 Vbeta and 13 Jbeta primers. Sequencing used immunoSEQ multiplex PCR; TCRdb keeps in-frame clones, though not all of them. Its clone listing holds tens of thousands of clones. This clonotype was sampled from a female donor in good health and CMV-seronegative. V usage is TRBV6-5 and J usage is TRBJ2-3, with a tentative D call TRBD1 (6 bases). The sample comprised PBMCs. CDR3 sequence reads: CASSYSGPPQGDTQYF. CDR3 DNA: TGTGCCAGCAGTTACTCTGGTCCCCCCCAGGGGGATACGCAGTATTTT.